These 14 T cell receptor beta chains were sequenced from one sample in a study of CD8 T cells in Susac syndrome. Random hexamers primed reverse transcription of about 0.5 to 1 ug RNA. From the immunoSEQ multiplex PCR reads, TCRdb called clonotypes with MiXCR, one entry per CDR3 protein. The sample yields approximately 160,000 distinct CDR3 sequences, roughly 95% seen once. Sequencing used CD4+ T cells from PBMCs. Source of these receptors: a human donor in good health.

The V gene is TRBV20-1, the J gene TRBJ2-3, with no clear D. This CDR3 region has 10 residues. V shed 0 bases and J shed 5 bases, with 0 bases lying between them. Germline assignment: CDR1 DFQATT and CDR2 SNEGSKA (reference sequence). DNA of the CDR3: TGCAGTGCTAGAGAAGATACGCAGTATTTT. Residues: CSAREDTQYF.

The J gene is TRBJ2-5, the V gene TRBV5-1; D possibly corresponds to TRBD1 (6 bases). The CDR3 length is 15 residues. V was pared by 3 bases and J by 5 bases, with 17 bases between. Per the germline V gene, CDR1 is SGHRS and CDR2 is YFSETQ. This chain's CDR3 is CASSSSGDFFETQYF. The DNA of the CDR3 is TGCGCCAGCAGCTCGTCAGGGGATTTTTTTGAGACCCAGTACTTC.

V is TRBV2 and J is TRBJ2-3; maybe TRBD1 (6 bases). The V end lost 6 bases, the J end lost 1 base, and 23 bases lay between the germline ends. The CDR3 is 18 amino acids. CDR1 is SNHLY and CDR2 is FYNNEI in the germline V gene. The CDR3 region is CASSETGQPVFRTDTQYF. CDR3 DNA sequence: TGTGCCAGCAGCGAGACAGGACAGCCAGTTTTTCGCACAGATACGCAGTATTTT.

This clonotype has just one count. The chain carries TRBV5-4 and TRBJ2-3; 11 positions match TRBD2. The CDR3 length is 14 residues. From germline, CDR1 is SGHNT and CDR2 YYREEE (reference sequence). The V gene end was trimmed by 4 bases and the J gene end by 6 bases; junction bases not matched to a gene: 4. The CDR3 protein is CASSPTSGADTQYF. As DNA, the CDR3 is TGTGCCAGCAGCCCGACTAGCGGGGCGGATACGCAGTATTTT.

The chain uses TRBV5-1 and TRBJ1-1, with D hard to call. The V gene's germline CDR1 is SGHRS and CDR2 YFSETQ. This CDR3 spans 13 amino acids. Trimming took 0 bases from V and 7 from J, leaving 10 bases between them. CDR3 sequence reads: CASSLAGLGEAFF. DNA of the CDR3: TGCGCCAGCAGCTTGGCCGGGCTGGGTGAAGCTTTCTTT.

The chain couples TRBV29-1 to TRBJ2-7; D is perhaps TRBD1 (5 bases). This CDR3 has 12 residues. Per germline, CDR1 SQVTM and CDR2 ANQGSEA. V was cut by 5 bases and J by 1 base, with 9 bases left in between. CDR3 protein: CSVQGMSYEQYF. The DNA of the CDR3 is TGCAGCGTTCAGGGTATGTCCTACGAGCAGTACTTC.

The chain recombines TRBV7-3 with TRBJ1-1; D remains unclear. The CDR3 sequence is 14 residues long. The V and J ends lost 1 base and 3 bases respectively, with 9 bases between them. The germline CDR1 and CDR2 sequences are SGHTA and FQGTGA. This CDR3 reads CASSLNFRDTEAFF. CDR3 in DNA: TGTGCCAGCAGCTTAAATTTCCGGGACACTGAAGCTTTCTTT.

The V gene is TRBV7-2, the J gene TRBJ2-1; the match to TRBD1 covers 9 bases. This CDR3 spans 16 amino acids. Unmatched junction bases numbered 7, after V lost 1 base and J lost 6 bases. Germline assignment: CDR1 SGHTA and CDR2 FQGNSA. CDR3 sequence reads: CASSLGAGTGSNEQFF. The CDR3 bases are TGTGCCAGCAGCTTAGGGGCCGGGACAGGGTCCAATGAGCAGTTCTTC. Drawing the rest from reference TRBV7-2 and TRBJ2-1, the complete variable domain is GAGVSQSPSNKVTEKGKDVELRCDPISGHTALYWYRQSLGQGLEFLIYFQGNSAPDKSGLPSDRFSAERTGGSVSTLTIQRTQQEDSAVYLCASSLGAGTGSNEQFFGPGTRLTVL.

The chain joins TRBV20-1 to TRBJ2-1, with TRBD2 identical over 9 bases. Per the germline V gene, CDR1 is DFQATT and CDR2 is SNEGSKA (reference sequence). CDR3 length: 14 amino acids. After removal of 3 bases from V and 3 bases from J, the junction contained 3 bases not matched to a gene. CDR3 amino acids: CSASWTSVYNEQFF. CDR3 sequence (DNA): TGCAGTGCTAGTTGGACTAGCGTCTACAATGAGCAGTTCTTC.

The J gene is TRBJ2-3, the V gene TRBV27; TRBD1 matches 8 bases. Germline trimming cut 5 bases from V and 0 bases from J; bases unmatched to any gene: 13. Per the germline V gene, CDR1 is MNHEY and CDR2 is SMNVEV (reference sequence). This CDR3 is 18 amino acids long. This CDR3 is CASSRRWTGRSSTDTQYF. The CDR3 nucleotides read TGTGCCAGCAGTCGCCGCTGGACAGGGAGGTCCAGCACAGATACGCAGTATTTT.

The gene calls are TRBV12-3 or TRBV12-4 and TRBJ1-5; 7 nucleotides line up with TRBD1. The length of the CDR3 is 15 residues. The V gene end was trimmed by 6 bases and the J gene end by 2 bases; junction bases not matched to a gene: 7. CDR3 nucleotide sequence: TGTGCCAGCAGAAGGGACAGCTGGGGCAATCAGCCCCAGCATTTT. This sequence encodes CASRRDSWGNQPQHF.

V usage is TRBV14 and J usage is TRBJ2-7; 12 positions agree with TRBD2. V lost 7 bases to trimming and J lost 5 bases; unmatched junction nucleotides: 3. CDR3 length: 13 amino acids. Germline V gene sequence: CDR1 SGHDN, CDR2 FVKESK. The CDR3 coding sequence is TGTGCCAGCACCCTAGCGGGGGGGAACGAGCAGTACTTC. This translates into CASTLAGGNEQYF.

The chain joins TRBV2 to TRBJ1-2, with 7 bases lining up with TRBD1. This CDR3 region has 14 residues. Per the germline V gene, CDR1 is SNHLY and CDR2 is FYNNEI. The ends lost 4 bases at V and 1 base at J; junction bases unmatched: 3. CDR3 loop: CASSGDSLNYGYTF. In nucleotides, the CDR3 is TGTGCCAGCAGTGGGGACAGTCTTAACTATGGCTACACCTTC.

The CDR3 region is CASSRSEGGDSPLHF. The CDR3 nucleotides are TGTGCCAGCAGCCGAAGTGAAGGTGGAGATTCACCCCTCCACTTT. The chain combines TRBV6-5 with TRBJ1-6; D is ambiguous. Trimming stripped 6 bases from V and 8 bases from J, with 17 bases between. In germline, CDR1 is MNHEY, CDR2 SVGAGI. The CDR3 is 15 amino acids.